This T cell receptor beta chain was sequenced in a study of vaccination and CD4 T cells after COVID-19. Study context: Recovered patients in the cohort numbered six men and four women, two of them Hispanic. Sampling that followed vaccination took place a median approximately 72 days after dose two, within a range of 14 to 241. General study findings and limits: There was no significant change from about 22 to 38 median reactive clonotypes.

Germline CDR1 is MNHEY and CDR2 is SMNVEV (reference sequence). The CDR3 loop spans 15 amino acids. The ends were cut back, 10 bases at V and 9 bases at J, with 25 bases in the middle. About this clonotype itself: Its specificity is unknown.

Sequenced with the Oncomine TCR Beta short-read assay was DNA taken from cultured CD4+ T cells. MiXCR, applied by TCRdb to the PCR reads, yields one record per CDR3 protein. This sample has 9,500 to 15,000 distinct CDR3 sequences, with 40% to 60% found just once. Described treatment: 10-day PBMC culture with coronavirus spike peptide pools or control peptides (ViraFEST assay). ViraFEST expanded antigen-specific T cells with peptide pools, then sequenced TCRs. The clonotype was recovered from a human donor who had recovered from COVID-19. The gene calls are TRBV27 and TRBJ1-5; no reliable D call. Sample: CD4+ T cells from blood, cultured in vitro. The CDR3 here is CANIGLDTAGRPQHF. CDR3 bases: TGTGCCAACATAGGGTTAGACACGGCGGGAAGGCCCCAGCATTTT.